This entry lists 4 T cell receptor beta chains sequenced from one sample in a study of shared clonotypes between healthy human individuals. The protocol was immunoSEQ multiplex PCR, while the TCRdb copy is restricted to in-frame clones and leaves out a portion. The sample lists about 2 million clones; 85% to 95% were seen once. What was sequenced was naive CD4+ T cells sorted from blood. The subset: CD45RA+ positively selected. All receptors derive from a young man in good health.

In nucleotides, the CDR3 is TGCGCCAGCAGCTTGGCCGTCCCGCCGGATACGCAGTATTTT. Translating gives CASSLAVPPDTQYF. The chain is built from TRBV5-1 and TRBJ2-3; D call uncertain. CDR1 and CDR2 from the germline V gene are SGHRS and YFSETQ. V gave up 0 bases and J gave up 6 bases, with 11 bases separating them. CDR3 size: 14 residues.

As for this clone: The identical CDR3 is also encoded by other nucleotide sequences in the sample. The genes are TRBV2 and TRBJ1-5, with no clear D. Germline V gene data show CDR1 as SNHLY and CDR2 as FYNNEI. Trimming pared 4 bases from V and 7 bases from J, leaving 5 bases between. The CDR3 runs to 11 residues. CDR3 sequence (DNA): TGTGCCAGCAGTGTGGGGCAGCCCCAGCATTTT. Amino acid sequence: CASSVGQPQHF.

V gene TRBV2 combines with J gene TRBJ2-3, with D possibly being TRBD2 (5 bases). Trimming took 4 bases from V and 3 from J, leaving 20 bases between them. Germline V gives CDR1 SNHLY, CDR2 FYNNEI. This CDR3 region has 17 residues. This CDR3 is CASSAVPGSVVTDTQYF. CDR3 bases: TGTGCCAGCAGTGCGGTCCCGGGAAGTGTGGTTACAGATACGCAGTATTTT. Drawing the rest from reference TRBV2 and TRBJ2-3, the complete variable domain is EPEVTQTPSHQVTQMGQEVILRCVPISNHLYFYWYRQILGQKVEFLVSFYNNEISEKSEIFDDQFSVERPDGSNFTLKIRSTKLEDSAMYFCASSAVPGSVVTDTQYFGPGTRLTVL.

For this clone: Other DNA sequences within the sample encode an identical CDR3. The CDR3 spells CASSVGGAEETQYF. Here the CDR3 DNA reads TGTGCCAGCAGCGTAGGGGGCGCCGAGGAGACCCAGTACTTC. The chain combines TRBV9 with TRBJ2-5, with D perhaps TRBD1 (5 bases). The CDR3 sequence is 14 residues long. Germline values: CDR1 SGDLS, CDR2 YYNGEE. V shed 0 bases and J shed 5 bases, with 11 bases lying between them. The entire variable domain, with the rest obtained from reference TRBV9 and TRBJ2-5, is as follows: DSGVTQTPKHLITATGQRVTLRCSPRSGDLSVYWYQQSLDQGLQFLIQYYNGEERAKGNILERFSAQQFPDLHSELNLSSLELGDSALYFCASSVGGAEETQYFGPGTRLLVL.